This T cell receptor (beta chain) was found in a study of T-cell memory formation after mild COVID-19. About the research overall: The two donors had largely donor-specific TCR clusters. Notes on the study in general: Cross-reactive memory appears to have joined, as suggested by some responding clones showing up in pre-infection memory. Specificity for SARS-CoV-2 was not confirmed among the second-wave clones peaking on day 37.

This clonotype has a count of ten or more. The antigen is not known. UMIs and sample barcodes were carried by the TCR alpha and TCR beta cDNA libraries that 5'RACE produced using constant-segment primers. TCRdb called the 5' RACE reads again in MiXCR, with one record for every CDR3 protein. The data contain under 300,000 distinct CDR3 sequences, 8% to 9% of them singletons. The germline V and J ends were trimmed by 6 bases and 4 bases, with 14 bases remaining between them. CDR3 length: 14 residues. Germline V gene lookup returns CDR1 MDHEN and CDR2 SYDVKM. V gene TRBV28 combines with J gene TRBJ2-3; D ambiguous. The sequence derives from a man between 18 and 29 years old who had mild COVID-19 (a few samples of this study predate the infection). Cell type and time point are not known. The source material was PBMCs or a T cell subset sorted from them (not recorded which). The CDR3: CASSPASRPDTQYF. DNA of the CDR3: TGTGCCAGCAGCCCCGCGTCCCGGCCAGATACGCAGTATTTT.